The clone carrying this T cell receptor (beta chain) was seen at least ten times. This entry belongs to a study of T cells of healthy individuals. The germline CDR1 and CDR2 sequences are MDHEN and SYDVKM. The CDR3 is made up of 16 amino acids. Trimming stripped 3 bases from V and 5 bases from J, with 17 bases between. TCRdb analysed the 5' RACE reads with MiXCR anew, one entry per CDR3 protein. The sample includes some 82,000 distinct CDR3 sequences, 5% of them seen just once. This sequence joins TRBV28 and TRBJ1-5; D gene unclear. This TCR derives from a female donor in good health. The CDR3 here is CASSFRTRGAHQPQHF. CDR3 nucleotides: TGTGCCAGCAGTTTCCGGACCCGCGGAGCCCATCAGCCCCAGCATTTT.